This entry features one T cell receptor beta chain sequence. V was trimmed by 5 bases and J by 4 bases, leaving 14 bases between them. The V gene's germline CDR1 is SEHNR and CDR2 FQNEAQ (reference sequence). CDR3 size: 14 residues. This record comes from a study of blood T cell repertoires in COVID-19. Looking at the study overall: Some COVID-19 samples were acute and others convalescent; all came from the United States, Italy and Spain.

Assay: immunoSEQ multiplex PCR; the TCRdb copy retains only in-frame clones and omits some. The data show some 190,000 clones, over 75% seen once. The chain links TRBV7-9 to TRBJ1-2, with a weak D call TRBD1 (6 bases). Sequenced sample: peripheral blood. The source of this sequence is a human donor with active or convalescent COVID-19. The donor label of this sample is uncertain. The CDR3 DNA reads TGTGCCAGCAGCCTGGGGGCGACCCTCTATGGCTACACCTTC. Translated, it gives CASSLGATLYGYTF.